This T cell receptor beta chain was documented in a study of T cell clones after liver transplantation. The germline V and J ends were trimmed by 5 bases and 6 bases, with 8 bases remaining between them. The germline V gene has CDR1 LNHDA and CDR2 SQIVND (reference sequence). CDR3 length equals 12 residues. Libraries were prepared by immunoSEQ multiplex PCR; TCRdb keeps only in-frame clonotypes and omits some of them. The repertoire includes about 51,000 clones, 80% to 90% of them detected once, and around an eighth sits in the top ten. This receptor was taken from a human patient who received a liver transplant. Some T cells may be graft donor cells. V gene TRBV19 combines with J gene TRBJ1-5; the D gene is possibly TRBD1 (5 bases). This sample comprised CD8+ T cells from blood, obtained 12 months after liver transplant. The CDR3 protein is CASSQGFQPQHF. DNA of the CDR3: TGTGCCAGTAGTCAGGGTTTTCAGCCCCAGCATTTT.